Below, 3 T cell receptor beta chains from the same sample are listed, as sequenced in a study of shared clonotypes between healthy human individuals. Produced via immunoSEQ multiplex PCR; TCRdb's table is partial and in-frame only. In the table there are 2 million or so clones, roughly 94% of which are singletons. Source material: naive CD4+ T cells sorted from blood. The sample's subset: CD45RA+ positively selected. The source is a man between 18 and 29 years old in good health.

The chain combines TRBV2 with TRBJ1-1; D uncertain. With 10 bases removed from V and 4 bases from J, the gap between germline ends came to 19 bases. The CDR3 contains 14 residues. The germline gives CDR1 SNHLY, CDR2 FYNNEI. The CDR3, as DNA: TGTGCCATTATAGTGTCAGGACTGGGCACTGAAGCTTTCTTT. Residues: CAIIVSGLGTEAFF.

The chain employs TRBV19 and TRBJ2-5, with 16 bases that match TRBD2. The germline CDR1 and CDR2 sequences are LNHDA and SQIVND (reference sequence). Germline trimming cut 2 bases from V and 5 bases from J; bases unmatched to any gene: 11. The CDR3 has 19 residues. This CDR3 is CASSIRAGLAGGRAETQYF. CDR3 sequence (DNA): TGTGCCAGTAGTATAAGAGCGGGACTAGCGGGAGGGAGAGCGGAGACCCAGTACTTC. Looking up the rest from reference TRBV19 and TRBJ2-5 gives the full variable domain: DGGITQSPKYLFRKEGQNVTLSCEQNLNHDAMYWYRQDPGQGLRLIYYSQIVNDFQKGDIAEGYSVSREKKESFPLTVTSAQKNPTAFYLCASSIRAGLAGGRAETQYFGPGTRLLVL.

The V and J genes are TRBV21-1 and TRBJ1-1. TRBV21-1 is a listed pseudogene. There are 14 residues in the CDR3. The CDR3: CASSKVSTNTEAFF. In DNA, the CDR3 is TGTGCCAGCAGCAAAGTTTCGACGAACACTGAAGCTTTCTTT.